This record covers a single T cell receptor beta chain. What it binds is unknown. The data were obtained in a study of CD8 T cells in Susac syndrome. Findings of the study overall: It was acknowledged by the study that relatively few individuals were included in its TCR sequencing and HLA analysis.

RNA, at roughly 0.45 to 1 ug, was reverse transcribed with random hexamers. The authors amplified TCR beta CDR3 across 54 Vbeta and 13 Jbeta using immunoSEQ multiplex PCR. TCRdb re-analysed the immunoSEQ multiplex PCR reads in MiXCR, keeping a single row per CDR3 protein. The sample has 300,000 or so distinct CDR3 sequences, approximately 90% seen once; the top ten hold about 0.07%. This CDR3 contains 16 residues. Germline trimming cut 4 bases from V and 5 bases from J; bases unmatched to any gene: 9. From germline, CDR1 is SGHTA and CDR2 FQGNSA. The sequence came from a human donor with multiple sclerosis. V is TRBV7-2 and J is TRBJ2-3, with 10 bases matching TRBD1. Sequenced: CD4+ T cells from PBMCs. The CDR3 DNA follows: TGTGCCAGCAGCTCAAACCGGGACAGGGGAAGAGATACGCAGTATTTT. This encodes CASSSNRDRGRDTQYF. Combining the CDR3 with reference TRBV7-2 and TRBJ2-3 gives the whole variable domain GAGVSQSPSNKVTEKGKDVELRCDPISGHTALYWYRQSLGQGLEFLIYFQGNSAPDKSGLPSDRFSAERTGGSVSTLTIQRTQQEDSAVYLCASSSNRDRGRDTQYFGPGTRLTVL.